This T cell receptor beta chain derives from a study of cytotoxic CD8 clonotypes in ibrutinib-treated CLL. TCRdb keeps only in-frame clones here, not all; method: immunoSEQ multiplex PCR. The sample consists of about 160,000 clones, 70% to 85% of them appearing once. The source is a human donor with chronic lymphocytic leukemia. This specimen consisted of PBMCs, obtained after 24 months of ibrutinib treatment.

The chain's CDR3 is CASSVSPLHF. DNA of the CDR3: TGTGCCAGCAGCGTCTCACCCCTCCACTTT. This rearrangement joins TRBV9 to TRBJ1-6, with no clear D. The V gene's germline CDR1 is SGDLS and CDR2 YYNGEE. Trimming left V 2 bases short and J 10 bases short, with 1 base between. This CDR3 contains 10 residues. Together with reference TRBV9 and TRBJ1-6, the CDR3 gives the full variable domain: DSGVTQTPKHLITATGQRVTLRCSPRSGDLSVYWYQQSLDQGLQFLIQYYNGEERAKGNILERFSAQQFPDLHSELNLSSLELGDSALYFCASSVSPLHFGNGTRLTVT.